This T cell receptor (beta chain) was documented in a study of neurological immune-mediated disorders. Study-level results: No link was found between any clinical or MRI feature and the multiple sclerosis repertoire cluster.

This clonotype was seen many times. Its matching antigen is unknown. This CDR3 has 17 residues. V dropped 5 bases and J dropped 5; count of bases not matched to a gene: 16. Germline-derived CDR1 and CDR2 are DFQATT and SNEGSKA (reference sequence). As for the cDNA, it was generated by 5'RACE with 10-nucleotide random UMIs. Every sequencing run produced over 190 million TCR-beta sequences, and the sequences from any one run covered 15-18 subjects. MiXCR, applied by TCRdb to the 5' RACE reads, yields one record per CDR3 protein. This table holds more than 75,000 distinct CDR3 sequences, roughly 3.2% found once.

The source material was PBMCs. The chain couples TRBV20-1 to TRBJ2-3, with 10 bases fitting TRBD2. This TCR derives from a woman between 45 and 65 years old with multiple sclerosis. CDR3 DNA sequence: TGCAGTGCTGAGCCTCCACTACTAGCGGGGCGGGGAGATACGCAGTATTTT. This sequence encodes CSAEPPLLAGRGDTQYF.